Listed below are T cell receptor beta chains from one sample, sequenced in a study of post-analysis software for immune sequencing data. TCRdb redid the calling of the PCR reads with MiXCR, one entry per CDR3 protein. The sample shows about 200,000 distinct CDR3 sequences, 29% of them seen only once. The sample comprised blood. The receptor source for this set is a girl aged 2 to 17 with multiple sclerosis. Each CDR3 is given with its conserved first and last residue. Each record gives: J gene, clone size, D gene, V gene, CDR3 protein, CDR3 DNA. D genes are given only for firm matches. Part of the rows lack a size; the others show once, few, many or a class for expanded clones.

J gene: TRBJ2-1
clone size: few
D gene: TRBD1
V gene: TRBV5-1
CDR3 protein: CASSLFGQGTRNEQFF
CDR3 DNA: TGCGCCAGCAGCTTGTTCGGACAGGGAACGCGCAATGAGCAGTTCTTC

J gene: TRBJ2-3
clone size: .
D gene: TRBD2
V gene: TRBV6-5
CDR3 protein: CASRTPYSGGSDTQYF
CDR3 DNA: TGTGCCAGCAGAACTCCGTATAGCGGGGGGTCAGATACGCAGTATTTT

J gene: TRBJ1-1
clone size: few
D gene: .
V gene: TRBV28
CDR3 protein: CASSFHLRNTEAFF
CDR3 DNA: TGTGCCAGCAGTTTCCACCTACGGAACACTGAAGCTTTCTTT

J gene: TRBJ1-2
clone size: .
D gene: .
V gene: TRBV5-1
CDR3 protein: CASSLDSPYEFNYGYTF
CDR3 DNA: TGCGCCAGCAGCTTGGACAGTCCGTATGAATTTAACTATGGCTACACCTTC

J gene: TRBJ2-7
clone size: many
D gene: TRBD1
V gene: TRBV30
CDR3 protein: CAWSRDSLEQYF
CDR3 DNA: TGTGCCTGGAGTCGGGACAGCCTCGAGCAGTACTTC

J gene: TRBJ2-7
clone size: many
D gene: .
V gene: TRBV20-1
CDR3 protein: CSASLRDADEQYF
CDR3 DNA: TGCAGTGCTAGCTTGCGGGATGCGGACGAGCAGTACTTC

J gene: TRBJ2-2
clone size: many
D gene: .
V gene: TRBV5-1
CDR3 protein: CASSLAGELFF
CDR3 DNA: TGTGCCAGCAGCTTGGCCGGGGAGCTGTTTTTT

J gene: TRBJ1-6
clone size: .
D gene: .
V gene: TRBV20-1
CDR3 protein: CSARDRSSYNSPLHF
CDR3 DNA: TGCAGTGCTAGAGACAGGAGCTCCTATAATTCACCCCTCCACTTT

J gene: TRBJ2-7
clone size: .
D gene: .
V gene: TRBV11-2
CDR3 protein: CASSLDRSPYEQYF
CDR3 DNA: TGTGCCAGCAGCTTAGACAGGAGCCCCTACGAGCAGTACTTC

J gene: TRBJ1-1
clone size: few
D gene: TRBD1
V gene: TRBV6-2/TRBV6-3
CDR3 protein: CASRSDRGSTEAFF
CDR3 DNA: TGTGCCAGCAGATCGGACAGGGGTAGCACTGAAGCTTTCTTT

J gene: TRBJ2-3
clone size: many
D gene: TRBD2
V gene: TRBV7-8
CDR3 protein: CASSPGTSGGTQYF
CDR3 DNA: TGTGCCAGCAGCCCCGGGACTAGCGGTGGTACGCAGTATTTT

J gene: TRBJ2-7
clone size: many
D gene: .
V gene: TRBV27
CDR3 protein: CASSDPISIYEQYF
CDR3 DNA: TGTGCCAGCAGCGACCCCATTTCCATCTACGAGCAGTACTTC

J gene: TRBJ2-7
clone size: .
D gene: .
V gene: TRBV7-6
CDR3 protein: CASSPFLGWGHEQYF
CDR3 DNA: TGTGCCAGCAGCCCCTTTCTGGGCTGGGGCCACGAGCAGTACTTC

J gene: TRBJ1-2
clone size: few
D gene: TRBD1
V gene: TRBV18
CDR3 protein: CASSPRGAGGPNYGYTF
CDR3 DNA: TGTGCCAGCTCACCACGAGGGGCAGGGGGCCCGAACTATGGCTACACCTTC

J gene: TRBJ2-7
clone size: many
D gene: .
V gene: TRBV5-1
CDR3 protein: CASSIFPYEQYF
CDR3 DNA: TGCGCCAGCAGCATCTTCCCCTACGAGCAGTACTTC

J gene: TRBJ2-7
clone size: many
D gene: .
V gene: TRBV12-3/TRBV12-4
CDR3 protein: CASRRGGVYEQYF
CDR3 DNA: TGTGCCAGCAGACGAGGAGGGGTGTACGAGCAGTACTTC

J gene: TRBJ2-2
clone size: few
D gene: .
V gene: TRBV3-1
CDR3 protein: CASSQVTPAGELFF
CDR3 DNA: TGTGCCAGCAGCCAAGTTACCCCTGCCGGGGAGCTGTTTTTT